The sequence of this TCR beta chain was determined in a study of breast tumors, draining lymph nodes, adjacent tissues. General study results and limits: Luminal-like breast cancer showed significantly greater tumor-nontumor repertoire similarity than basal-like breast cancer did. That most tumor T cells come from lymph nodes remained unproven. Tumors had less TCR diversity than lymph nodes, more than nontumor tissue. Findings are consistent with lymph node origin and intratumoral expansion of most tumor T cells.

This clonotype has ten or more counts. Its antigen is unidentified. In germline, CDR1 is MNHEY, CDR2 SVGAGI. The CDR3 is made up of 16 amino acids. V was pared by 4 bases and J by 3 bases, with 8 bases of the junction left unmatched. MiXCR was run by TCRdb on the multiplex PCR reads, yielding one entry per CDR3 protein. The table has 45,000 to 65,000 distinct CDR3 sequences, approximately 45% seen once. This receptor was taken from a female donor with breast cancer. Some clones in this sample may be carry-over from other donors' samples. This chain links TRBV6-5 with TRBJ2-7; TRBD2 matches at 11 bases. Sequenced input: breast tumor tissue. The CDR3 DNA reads TGTGCCAGCAGTTTCGACCCCGGGACTAGCGGCTACGAGCAGTACTTC. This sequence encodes CASSFDPGTSGYEQYF.